The 9 T cell receptor beta chains reported below all come from one sample, sequenced in a study of blood T cell repertoires in COVID-19. Method: immunoSEQ multiplex PCR; TCRdb's copy keeps in-frame clones and lacks some. The sample has under 350,000 clones; approximately 86% are singletons. The sequenced sample was PBMCs or T cells enriched from blood (not recorded which). The origin of the receptors is a woman aged 40 to 50 with acute COVID-19.

A single count supports this clone. The rearrangement joins TRBV19 to TRBJ1-4, with D possibly matching TRBD1 (6 bases). The CDR3 has 15 residues. Germline-derived CDR1 and CDR2 are LNHDA and SQIVND (reference sequence). V was clipped by 7 bases and J by 7 bases, with 19 bases between them. CDR3 sequence reads: CASTTSWGPGEKLFF. The CDR3 region has the DNA TGTGCCAGTACTACCTCGTGGGGGCCGGGTGAAAAACTGTTTTTT.

There are a few counts of this clone. The chain has TRBV5-4 and TRBJ2-2; TRBD2 agrees at 11 bases. Germline V gene sequence: CDR1 SGHNT, CDR2 YYREEE (reference sequence). The CDR3 extends over 18 amino acids. After removal of 0 bases from V and 6 bases from J, the junction contained 10 bases not matched to a gene. CDR3 sequence (DNA): TGTGCCAGCAGCTTGGTGGTGCTAGCGGGAGGCCAATCCGGGGAGCTGTTTTTT. Residues: CASSLVVLAGGQSGELFF.

This chain joins TRBV6-5 and TRBJ2-2; the D gene is possibly TRBD1 (6 bases). Germline V CDR1 and CDR2: MNHEY, SVGAGI. Between the trimmed V and J ends, which lost 7 bases and 2 bases, there was a span of 14 bases. The CDR3 runs to 15 residues. CDR3 sequence reads: CASKGDRINTGELFF. For the CDR3, the DNA is TGTGCCAGCAAGGGAGACAGGATTAACACCGGGGAGCTGTTTTTT.

V and J are TRBV4-3 and TRBJ2-1, with D uncertain. The germline V gene encodes CDR1 LGHNA and CDR2 YSLEER. This CDR3 comprises 17 residues. V lost 0 bases to trimming and J lost 4 bases, with 16 bases between them. CDR3 amino acids: CASSQEGPRSGYNEQFF. The DNA for the CDR3 is TGCGCCAGCAGCCAAGAAGGCCCCAGGTCTGGTTACAATGAGCAGTTCTTC.

The chain employs TRBV12-5 and TRBJ2-5; a weak D match, TRBD2 (5 bases). In germline, CDR1 is LGHNT, CDR2 FRNRAP. The V end lost 3 bases, the J end lost 2 bases, and 13 bases lay between the germline ends. This CDR3 has 15 residues. The CDR3 sequence: CASGFGTRSQETQYF. The CDR3 nucleotides are TGTGCTAGTGGTTTTGGAACTAGGTCGCAAGAGACCCAGTACTTC.

This clone was recorded a few times. The CDR3 coding sequence is TGTGCCAGCAGCTTAGACTACAGGAGCGGCTACACCTTC. Protein: CASSLDYRSGYTF. This chain connects TRBV7-2 to TRBJ1-2; D is possibly TRBD1 (5 bases). The CDR3 is made up of 13 amino acids. Germline loops: CDR1 SGHTA, CDR2 FQGNSA. V gave up 1 base and J gave up 8 bases, with 11 bases separating them.

J is TRBJ2-1 and V is TRBV18, with D possibly being TRBD2 (7 bases). V lost 9 bases, J lost 8 bases, and 17 bases lay in between. This CDR3 is 13 amino acids long. The germline V gene encodes CDR1 KGHSH and CDR2 LQKENI. CDR3 coding DNA: TGTGCCAGTACCCCCCGGGGGGCCTATGAGCAGTTCTTC. Amino acids: CASTPRGAYEQFF.

The V gene is TRBV7-9, the J gene TRBJ1-6; TRBD1 matches 7 bases. The V and J ends lost 1 base and 7 bases, in that order; junction bases with no gene match: 7. The germline gives CDR1 SEHNR, CDR2 FQNEAQ (reference sequence). CDR3 size: 16 residues. The CDR3 nucleotides read TGTGCCAGCAGCTTAGATCTGGGACAGAAAAATTCACCCCTCCACTTT. It codes for CASSLDLGQKNSPLHF.

J is TRBJ1-5 and V is TRBV19; D might be TRBD1 (5 bases). This CDR3 region has 18 residues. V was clipped by 3 bases and J by 3 bases, with 21 bases between them. The V gene's germline CDR1 is LNHDA and CDR2 SQIVND (reference sequence). The DNA of the CDR3 is TGTGCCAGTAGTATTGGGGAAATGGACATTTTGGTCAATCAGCCCCAGCATTTT. Protein: CASSIGEMDILVNQPQHF.